This TCR beta chain was captured in a study of metastatic and nonmetastatic thyroid tumors. The wider study: Across blood and tumor or nodule tissue, repertoires from malignant and benign thyroid patients were compared with one another. Study results and caveats: In both blood and tumor samples, TCR beta diversity was reported significantly higher for malignant than benign nodules.

Per the authors' pipeline: What underpinned the distant-metastasis classifier for papillary thyroid cancer was the set of CDR3 differences across clinicopathological groups. TCRdb reassembled clones from the PCR reads with MiXCR. For this entry, the V and J calls and clone size follow TCRdb and not the study's own pipeline. The sample gives about 92,000 clones, around 14% of which show up once; about 3.6% is in the top ten. In its sample, this clone was seen many times. Its specificity is unknown. The entire patient cohort was treatment-naive prior to thyroid surgery. The sequenced material came from blood. This TCR derives from a female donor with papillary thyroid cancer or a benign thyroid nodule (not recorded which). Some clones in this sample may be carry-over from other donors' samples.

The CDR3 spells CASSFQWATNEKLFF. The CDR3 DNA follows: TGTGCCAGCAGTTTTCAGTGGGCTACTAATGAAAAACTGTTTTTT. The V and J genes are TRBV27 and TRBJ1-4; D uncertain. Trimming stripped 3 bases from V and 2 bases from J, with 10 bases between. The CDR3 sequence is 15 residues long. The V gene's germline CDR1 is MNHEY and CDR2 SMNVEV (reference sequence).